These 16 T cell receptor beta chains were sequenced from one sample in a study of T cell repertoires in cytomegalovirus infection (dated by TCRdb to the late 2010s). Sequencing was performed on an Illumina HiSeq 1500. TCRdb ran its own pipeline on the public reads, namely fastp trimming at Q25 and MiXCR clone calling, and kept in-frame beta chains. When rows share a CDR3 protein, they turn into one entry using the most common DNA and genes. The sample data list around 550,000 distinct CDR3 sequences, and more than 20% of these were observed just once. The ten largest clones represent 13% of the sample. Sequencing used PBMCs. The receptors stem from a human donor in good health (CMV status not recorded). Some clones in this sample may be carry-over from other donors' samples.

This clonotype was found many times. This sequence joins TRBV7-2 and TRBJ2-7; 11 bases are shared with TRBD2. With 5 bases clipped from V and 6 bases from J, the junction kept 6 bases outside the gene matches. Germline V gene lookup returns CDR1 SGHTA and CDR2 FQGNSA. CDR3 length: 14 residues. CDR3 region: CASSPRTSGPEQYV. CDR3 DNA sequence: TGTGCCAGCAGCCCACGGACTAGCGGGCCCGAGCAGTACGTC.

This sequence joins TRBV6-2 or TRBV6-3 and TRBJ2-5; 14 positions match TRBD2. Germline V CDR1 and CDR2: MNHEY, SVGEGT. V lost 6 bases, J lost 5 bases, and 11 bases stayed unmatched. The CDR3 is 17 amino acids. The CDR3: CASRNFGTSGSRETQYF. DNA of the CDR3: TGTGCCAGCAGGAATTTTGGGACTAGCGGGAGTAGGGAGACCCAGTACTTC.

The V and J genes are TRBV29-1 and TRBJ1-3; D gene unclear. Germline CDR1 is SQVTM and CDR2 is ANQGSEA. V was pared by 5 bases and J by 0 bases, with 2 bases between. The CDR3 extends over 11 amino acids. CDR3 sequence: CSVISGNTIYF. In DNA form, the CDR3 reads TGCAGCGTTATCTCTGGAAACACCATATATTTT.

The chain links TRBV6-2 or TRBV6-3 to TRBJ2-3; possibly TRBD2 for D (6 bases). This CDR3 is built from 15 residues. Per the germline V gene, CDR1 is MNHEY and CDR2 is SVGEGT. V shed 6 bases and J shed 1 base, with 14 bases lying between them. CDR3 in amino acids: CASRSGSPGTDTQYF. The CDR3 DNA is TGTGCCAGCAGAAGCGGGTCCCCTGGCACAGATACGCAGTATTTT.

The sample holds many counts of this clonotype. The chain has TRBV14 and TRBJ2-7; 7 nucleotides agree with TRBD1. CDR3 length: 15 amino acids. The V and J ends lost 0 bases and 2 bases, in that order; junction bases with no gene match: 4. Germline V gene sequence: CDR1 SGHDN, CDR2 FVKESK. For the CDR3, the DNA is TGTGCCAGCAGCCAAGATGAGACAGGGACCTACGAGCAGTACTTC. Protein: CASSQDETGTYEQYF.

The chain recombines TRBV6-2 or TRBV6-3 with TRBJ2-1, with a possible D match to TRBD2 (5 bases). There are 14 residues in the CDR3. Per the germline V gene, CDR1 is MNHEY and CDR2 is SVGEGT. Trimming removed 8 bases at V and 1 base at J, with 12 bases between. The CDR3 DNA sequence: TGTGCCAGCGGGGAGACGGAATCCTACAATGAGCAGTTCTTC. Its translation is CASGETESYNEQFF.

This chain uses TRBV5-3 with TRBJ1-1; D perhaps matches TRBD1 (6 bases). TRBV5-3 is placed among ORFs of uncertain function. V was shortened by 8 bases and J by 4 bases, with 21 bases between the two germline ends. The CDR3 contains 15 residues. The CDR3 loop reads CASSQTGYGTTEAFF. The CDR3 DNA reads as TGTGCCAGCAGCCAAACAGGGTATGGAACCACTGAAGCTTTCTTT.

Regarding this clonotype: A much larger clone sits a single nucleotide away, making a read error possible. This is likely a read error, given that the CDR3 carries no conserved phenylalanine or tryptophan at its end. The chain is built from TRBV6-6 and TRBJ2-1, with 7 positions matching TRBD2. The CDR3 runs to 15 residues. After removal of 2 bases from V and 5 bases from J, the junction contained 6 bases not matched to a gene. Per germline, CDR1 MNHNY and CDR2 SVGAGI (reference sequence). CDR3 nucleotide sequence: TGTGCCAGCAGTTACCGGGACTATCTTAACAATGAGCAGTTCTCC. Its translation: CASSYRDYLNNEQFS.

This rearrangement joins TRBV5-4 to TRBJ2-2; TRBD2 agrees at 12 bases. CDR1 and CDR2 from the germline V gene are SGHNT and YYREEE (reference sequence). CDR3 length: 14 amino acids. Losses at the gene ends were 5 bases for V and 8 bases for J; bases not matched to a gene: 4. Here the CDR3 DNA reads TGTGCCAGCAGACTAGCGGGAGGAGGAGGGGAGCTGTTTTTT. Its translation: CASRLAGGGGELFF.

The J gene is TRBJ1-5, the V gene TRBV12-3 or TRBV12-4; TRBD1 agrees at 7 bases. V dropped 5 bases and J dropped 5; count of bases not matched to a gene: 6. This CDR3 is built from 14 residues. DNA for the CDR3: TGTGCCAGCAGTCTTCGACAGGGTCATCAGCCCCAGCATTTT. Residues: CASSLRQGHQPQHF.

Many counts were recorded for this clonotype. CDR3: CASSSQTSGRSNTQYF. The CDR3 region has the DNA TGTGCCAGCAGCTCACAGACTAGCGGGAGGAGTAATACGCAGTATTTT. This chain joins TRBV7-8 and TRBJ2-3; 13 nucleotides match TRBD2. The germline CDR1 and CDR2 sequences are SGHVS and FQNEAQ. The CDR3 covers 16 residues. Trimming took 4 bases from V and 7 from J; bases not matched to a gene: 8.

The sample holds a few counts of this clonotype. V gene TRBV5-1 combines with J gene TRBJ2-1; D is unresolved. Germline CDR1 reads SGHRS; CDR2 reads YFSETQ. There are 13 residues in the CDR3. The V gene lost 0 bases and the J gene lost 6 bases, with 7 bases spanning the gap. CDR3 in amino acids: CASSLALSNEQFF. The CDR3 bases are TGCGCCAGCAGCTTGGCCCTGAGCAATGAGCAGTTCTTC.

This chain joins TRBV15 and TRBJ1-5; D is uncertain. This CDR3 is 15 amino acids long. The germline V gene encodes CDR1 LNHNV and CDR2 YYDKDF (reference sequence). The V end lost 0 bases, the J end lost 9 bases, and 15 bases lay between the germline ends. CDR3 sequence: CATSRDKKGGSPQHF. The DNA of the CDR3 is TGTGCCACCAGCAGAGATAAAAAGGGAGGGTCGCCCCAGCATTTT.

The chain uses TRBV12-3 or TRBV12-4 and TRBJ2-1, with a tentative D call TRBD1 (6 bases). V dropped 6 bases and J dropped 0 bases, with 9 bases sitting between them. CDR3 length: 14 residues. CDR3: CASSQGSSYNEQFF. CDR3 coding DNA: TGTGCCAGCAGCCAGGGGAGCTCCTACAATGAGCAGTTCTTC.

There are a few counts of this clonotype. The chain is built from TRBV28 and TRBJ2-3; the D gene is possibly TRBD1 (6 bases). The CDR3 runs to 15 residues. The V and J ends lost 5 bases and 5 bases respectively, with 17 bases between them. The germline V gene has CDR1 MDHEN and CDR2 SYDVKM. The CDR3 sequence: CASSPRGRTGDTQYF. CDR3 nucleotide sequence: TGTGCCAGCAGTCCCAGGGGCCGAACGGGAGATACGCAGTATTTT.

The chain has TRBV10-3 and TRBJ2-7; D not resolved. The CDR3 loop spans 14 amino acids. The germline V and J ends were trimmed by 4 bases and 2 bases, with 12 bases remaining between them. CDR1 and CDR2 from the germline V gene are ENHRY and SYGVKD. This CDR3 reads CAISAAQDPYEQYF. DNA for the CDR3: TGTGCCATCAGTGCTGCCCAGGATCCCTACGAGCAGTACTTC.